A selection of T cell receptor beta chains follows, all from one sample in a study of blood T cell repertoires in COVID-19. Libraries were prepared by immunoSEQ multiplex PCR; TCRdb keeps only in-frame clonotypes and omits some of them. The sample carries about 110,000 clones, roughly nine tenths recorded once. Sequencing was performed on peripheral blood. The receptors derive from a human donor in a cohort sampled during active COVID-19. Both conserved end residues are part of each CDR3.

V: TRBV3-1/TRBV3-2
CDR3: CASSQADEKLFF

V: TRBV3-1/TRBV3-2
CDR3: CASSQVGAAGEQYF

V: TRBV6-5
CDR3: CASSDSRDSPLHF

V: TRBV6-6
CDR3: CASSYSREQLNTEAFF

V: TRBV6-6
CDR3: CASSSSYTIYF

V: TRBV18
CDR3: CASSLSRQGNQPQHF

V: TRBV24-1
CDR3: CATSDPPDRARNMNTEAFF

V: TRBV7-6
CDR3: CASSSGQGASPLHF

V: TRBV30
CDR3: CAWERNSVGGLGGYTF

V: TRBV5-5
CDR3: CASSLEPGNYGYTF

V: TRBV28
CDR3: CASSEGGENRYEQYF

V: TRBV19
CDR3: CASSIDRRVSNQPQHF

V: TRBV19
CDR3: CASSQRPGRESSYEQYF

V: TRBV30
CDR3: CAWSWGDQETQYF

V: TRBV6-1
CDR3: CASSSTGVYEQYF

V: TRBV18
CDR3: CASSPEGRGGNQPQHF